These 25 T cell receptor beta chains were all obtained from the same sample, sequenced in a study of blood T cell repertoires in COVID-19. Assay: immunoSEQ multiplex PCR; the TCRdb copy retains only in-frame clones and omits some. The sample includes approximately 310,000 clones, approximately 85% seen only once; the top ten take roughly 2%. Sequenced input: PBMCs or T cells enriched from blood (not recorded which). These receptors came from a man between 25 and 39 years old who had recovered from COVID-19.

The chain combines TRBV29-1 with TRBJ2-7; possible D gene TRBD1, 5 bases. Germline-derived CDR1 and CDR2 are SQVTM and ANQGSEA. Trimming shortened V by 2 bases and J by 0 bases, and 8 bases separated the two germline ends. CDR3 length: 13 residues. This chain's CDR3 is CSVEPGPSYEQYF. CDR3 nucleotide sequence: TGCAGCGTTGAACCAGGGCCCTCCTACGAGCAGTACTTC.

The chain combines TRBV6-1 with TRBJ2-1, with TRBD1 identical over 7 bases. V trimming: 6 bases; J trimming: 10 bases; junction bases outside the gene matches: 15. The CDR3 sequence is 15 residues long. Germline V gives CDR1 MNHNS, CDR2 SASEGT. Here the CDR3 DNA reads TGTGCCAGCAGCCTATCGGCTAAGGGGGCGAGCGAGCAGTTCTTC. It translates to CASSLSAKGASEQFF.

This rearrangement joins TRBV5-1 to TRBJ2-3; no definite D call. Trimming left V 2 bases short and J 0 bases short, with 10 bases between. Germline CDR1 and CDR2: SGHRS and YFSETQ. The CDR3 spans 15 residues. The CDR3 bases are TGCGCCAGCAGCTTTCAGGTCCCCAGCACAGATACGCAGTATTTT. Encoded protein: CASSFQVPSTDTQYF.

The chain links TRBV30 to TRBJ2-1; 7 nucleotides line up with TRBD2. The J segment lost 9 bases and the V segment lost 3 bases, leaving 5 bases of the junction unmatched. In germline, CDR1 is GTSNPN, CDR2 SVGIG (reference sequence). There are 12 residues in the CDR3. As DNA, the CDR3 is TGTGCCTGGAGGCGACCGGGGGGTGAGCAGTTCTTC. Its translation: CAWRRPGGEQFF.

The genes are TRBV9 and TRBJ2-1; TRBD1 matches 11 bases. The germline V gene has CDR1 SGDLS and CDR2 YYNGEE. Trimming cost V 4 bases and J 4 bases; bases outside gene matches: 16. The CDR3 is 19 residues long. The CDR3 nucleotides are TGTGCCAGCAGCAATCCCGTTACCGGGACAGGGGGTCATTACAATGAGCAGTTCTTC. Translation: CASSNPVTGTGGHYNEQFF.

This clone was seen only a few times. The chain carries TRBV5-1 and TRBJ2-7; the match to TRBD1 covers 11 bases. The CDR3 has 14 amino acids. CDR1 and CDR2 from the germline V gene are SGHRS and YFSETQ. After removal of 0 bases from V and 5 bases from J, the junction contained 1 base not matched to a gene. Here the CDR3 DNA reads TGCGCCAGCAGCTTGGGGACAGGGGGCAACGAGCAGTACTTC. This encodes CASSLGTGGNEQYF.

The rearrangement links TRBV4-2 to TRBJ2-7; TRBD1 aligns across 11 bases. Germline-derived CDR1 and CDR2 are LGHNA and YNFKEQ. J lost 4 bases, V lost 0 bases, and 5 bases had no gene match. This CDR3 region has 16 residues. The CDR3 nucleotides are TGTGCCAGCAGCCAAGACCGGGACAGGGGGACATACGAGCAGTACTTC. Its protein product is CASSQDRDRGTYEQYF.

CDR3 nucleotides: TGTGCCAGCAGCCTCCTTGGGGGGTACAATGAGCAGTTCTTC. It codes for CASSLLGGYNEQFF. V is TRBV7-9 and J is TRBJ2-1; D is possibly TRBD2 (6 bases). This CDR3 is built from 14 residues. Trimming took off 5 bases at V and 4 bases at J, with 12 bases between the two ends. Germline V lookup: CDR1 SEHNR, CDR2 FQNEAQ (reference sequence).

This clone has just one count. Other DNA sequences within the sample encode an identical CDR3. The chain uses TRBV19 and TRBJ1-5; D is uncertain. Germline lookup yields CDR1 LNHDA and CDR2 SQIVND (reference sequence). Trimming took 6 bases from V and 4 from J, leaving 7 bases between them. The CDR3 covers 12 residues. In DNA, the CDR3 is TGTGCCAGTAGCCTTACAAATCAGCCCCAGCATTTT. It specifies CASSLTNQPQHF. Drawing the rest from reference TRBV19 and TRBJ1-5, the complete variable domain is DGGITQSPKYLFRKEGQNVTLSCEQNLNHDAMYWYRQDPGQGLRLIYYSQIVNDFQKGDIAEGYSVSREKKESFPLTVTSAQKNPTAFYLCASSLTNQPQHFGDGTRLSIL.

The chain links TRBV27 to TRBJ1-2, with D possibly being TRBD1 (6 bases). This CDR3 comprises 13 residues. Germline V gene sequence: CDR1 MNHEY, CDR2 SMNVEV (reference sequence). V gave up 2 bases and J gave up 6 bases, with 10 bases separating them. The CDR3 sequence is CASSLKGDNGYTF. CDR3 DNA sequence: TGTGCCAGCAGTTTAAAAGGGGACAATGGCTACACCTTC.

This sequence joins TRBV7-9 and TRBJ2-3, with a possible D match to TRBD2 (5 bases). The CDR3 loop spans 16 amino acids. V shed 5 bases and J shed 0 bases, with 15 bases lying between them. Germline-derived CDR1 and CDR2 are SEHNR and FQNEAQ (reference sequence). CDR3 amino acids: CASSPRRTLSTDTQYF. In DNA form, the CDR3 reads TGTGCCAGCAGCCCTAGAAGGACTTTAAGCACAGATACGCAGTATTTT. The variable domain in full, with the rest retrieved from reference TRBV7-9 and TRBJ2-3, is DTGVSQNPRHKITKRGQNVTFRCDPISEHNRLYWYRQTLGQGPEFLTYFQNEAQLEKSRLLSDRFSAERPKGSFSTLEIQRTEQGDSAMYLCASSPRRTLSTDTQYFGPGTRLTVL.

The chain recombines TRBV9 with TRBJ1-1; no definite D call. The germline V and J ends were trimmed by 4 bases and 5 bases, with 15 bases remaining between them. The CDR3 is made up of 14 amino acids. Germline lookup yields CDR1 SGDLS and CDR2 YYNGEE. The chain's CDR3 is CASSPHPLETEAFF. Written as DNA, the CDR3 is TGTGCCAGCAGCCCACACCCCTTGGAGACTGAAGCTTTCTTT. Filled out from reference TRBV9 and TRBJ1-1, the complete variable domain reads DSGVTQTPKHLITATGQRVTLRCSPRSGDLSVYWYQQSLDQGLQFLIQYYNGEERAKGNILERFSAQQFPDLHSELNLSSLELGDSALYFCASSPHPLETEAFFGQGTRLTVV.

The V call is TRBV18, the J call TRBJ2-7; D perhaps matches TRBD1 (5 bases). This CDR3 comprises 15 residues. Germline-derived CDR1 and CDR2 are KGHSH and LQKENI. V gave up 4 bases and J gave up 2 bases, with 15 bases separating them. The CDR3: CASSQLDRRTYEQYF. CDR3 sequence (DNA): TGTGCCAGCTCACAGCTTGACAGACGTACCTACGAGCAGTACTTC.

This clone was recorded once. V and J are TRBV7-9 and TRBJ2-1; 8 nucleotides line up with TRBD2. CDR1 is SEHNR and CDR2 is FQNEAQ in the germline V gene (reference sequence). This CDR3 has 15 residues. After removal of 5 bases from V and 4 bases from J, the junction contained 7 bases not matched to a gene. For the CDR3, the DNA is TGTGCCAGCAGCCGCCCGGGACTAGGTTACAATGAGCAGTTCTTC. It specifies CASSRPGLGYNEQFF.

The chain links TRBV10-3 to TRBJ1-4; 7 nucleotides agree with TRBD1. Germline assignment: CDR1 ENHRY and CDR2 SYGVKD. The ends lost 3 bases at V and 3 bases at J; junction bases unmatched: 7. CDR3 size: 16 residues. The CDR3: CAISEGTGAANEKLFF. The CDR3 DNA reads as TGTGCCATCAGTGAAGGAACAGGGGCTGCTAATGAAAAACTGTTTTTT.

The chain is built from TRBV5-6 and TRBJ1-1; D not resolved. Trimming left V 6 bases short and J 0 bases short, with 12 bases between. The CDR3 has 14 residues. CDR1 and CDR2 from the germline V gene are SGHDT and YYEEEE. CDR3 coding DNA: TGTGCCAGCACGGAAGGACTTATGAACACTGAAGCTTTCTTT. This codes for CASTEGLMNTEAFF.

This CDR3 is CASSLVTGTTHYGYTF. The CDR3 DNA reads TGTGCCAGCAGCCTAGTTACCGGGACAACTCACTATGGCTACACCTTC. The chain is built from TRBV5-6 and TRBJ1-2; weak D call: TRBD1 (6 bases). CDR1 is SGHDT and CDR2 is YYEEEE in the germline V gene. The CDR3 contains 16 residues. The V end lost 4 bases, the J end lost 3 bases, and 19 bases lay between the germline ends. The whole variable domain, remainder taken from reference TRBV5-6 and TRBJ1-2, is DAGVTQSPTHLIKTRGQQVTLRCSPKSGHDTVSWYQQALGQGPQFIFQYYEEEERQRGNFPDRFSGHQFPNYSSELNVNALLLGDSALYLCASSLVTGTTHYGYTFGSGTRLTVV.

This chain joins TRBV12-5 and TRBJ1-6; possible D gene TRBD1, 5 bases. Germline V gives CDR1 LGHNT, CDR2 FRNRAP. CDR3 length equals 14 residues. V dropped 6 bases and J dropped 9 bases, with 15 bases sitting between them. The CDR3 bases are TGTGCTAGTGGGATGGGACTGGCAGGTTCACCCCTCCACTTT. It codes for CASGMGLAGSPLHF.

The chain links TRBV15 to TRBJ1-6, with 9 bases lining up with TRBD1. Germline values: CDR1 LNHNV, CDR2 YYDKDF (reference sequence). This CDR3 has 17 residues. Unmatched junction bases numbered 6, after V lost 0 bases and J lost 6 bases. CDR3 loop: CATSRDLRDRVNSPLHF. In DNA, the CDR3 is TGTGCCACCAGCAGAGATTTAAGGGACAGGGTTAATTCACCCCTCCACTTT.

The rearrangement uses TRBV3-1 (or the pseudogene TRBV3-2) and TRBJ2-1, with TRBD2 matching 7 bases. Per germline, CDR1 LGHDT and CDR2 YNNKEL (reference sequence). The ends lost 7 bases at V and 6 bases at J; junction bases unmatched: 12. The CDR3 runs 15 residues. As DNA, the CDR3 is TGTGCCAGCACCGGTACCGGACTAGGTGGCAATGAGCAGTTCTTC. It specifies CASTGTGLGGNEQFF.

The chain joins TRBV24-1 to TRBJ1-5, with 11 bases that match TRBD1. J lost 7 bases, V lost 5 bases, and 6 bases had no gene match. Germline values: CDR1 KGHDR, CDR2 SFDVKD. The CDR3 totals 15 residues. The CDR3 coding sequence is TGTGCCACCAGTGGAGGACAGGGGGCGAACCAGCCCCAGCATTTT. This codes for CATSGGQGANQPQHF.

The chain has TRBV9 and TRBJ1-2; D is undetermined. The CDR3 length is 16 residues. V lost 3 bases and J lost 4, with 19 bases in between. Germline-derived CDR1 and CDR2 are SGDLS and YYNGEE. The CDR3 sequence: CASSGLDVTRGYGYTF. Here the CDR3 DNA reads TGTGCCAGCAGCGGACTGGACGTCACCCGGGGCTATGGCTACACCTTC.

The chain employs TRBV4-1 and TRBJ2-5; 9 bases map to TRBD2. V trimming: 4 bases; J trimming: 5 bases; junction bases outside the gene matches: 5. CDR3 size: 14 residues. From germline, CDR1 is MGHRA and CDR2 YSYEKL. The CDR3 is CASSRGTSKETQYF. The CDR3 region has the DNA TGCGCCAGCAGCCGCGGGACTAGCAAGGAGACCCAGTACTTC.

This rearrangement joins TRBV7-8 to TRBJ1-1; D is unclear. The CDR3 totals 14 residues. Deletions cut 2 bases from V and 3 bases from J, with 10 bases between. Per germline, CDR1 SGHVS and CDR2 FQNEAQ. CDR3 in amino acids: CASSLLGSYTEAFF. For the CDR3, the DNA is TGTGCCAGCAGCTTATTGGGCAGCTACACTGAAGCTTTCTTT.

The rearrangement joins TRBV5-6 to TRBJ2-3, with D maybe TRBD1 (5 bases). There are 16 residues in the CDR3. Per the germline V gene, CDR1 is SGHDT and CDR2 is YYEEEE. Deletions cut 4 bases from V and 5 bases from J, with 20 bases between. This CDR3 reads CASSESLRVLIDTQYF. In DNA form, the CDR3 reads TGTGCCAGCAGCGAGAGCCTCAGGGTGCTCATAGATACGCAGTATTTT.